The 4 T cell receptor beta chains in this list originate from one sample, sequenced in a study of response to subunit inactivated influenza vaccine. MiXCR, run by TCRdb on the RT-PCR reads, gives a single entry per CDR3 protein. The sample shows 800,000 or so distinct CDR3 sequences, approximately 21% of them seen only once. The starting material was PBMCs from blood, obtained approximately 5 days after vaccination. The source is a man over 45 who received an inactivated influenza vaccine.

CDR3 residues: CASSQGTTRALGIQYF. In DNA form, the CDR3 reads TGTGCCAGCAGCCAAGGGACAACAAGAGCCTTAGGCATTCAGTACTTC. The chain employs TRBV3-1 and TRBJ2-4, with a tentative D call TRBD1 (5 bases). The CDR3 sequence is 16 residues long. Per the germline V gene, CDR1 is LGHDT and CDR2 is YNNKEL (reference sequence). Trimming shortened V by 1 base and J by 9 bases, and 19 bases separated the two germline ends.

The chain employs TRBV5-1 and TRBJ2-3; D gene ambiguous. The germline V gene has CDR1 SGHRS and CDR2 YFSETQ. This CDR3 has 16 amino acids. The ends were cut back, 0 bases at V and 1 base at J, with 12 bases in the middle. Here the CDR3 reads CASSLEPYTGTDTQYF. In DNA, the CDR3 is TGCGCCAGCAGCTTGGAACCTTACACCGGCACAGATACGCAGTATTTT.

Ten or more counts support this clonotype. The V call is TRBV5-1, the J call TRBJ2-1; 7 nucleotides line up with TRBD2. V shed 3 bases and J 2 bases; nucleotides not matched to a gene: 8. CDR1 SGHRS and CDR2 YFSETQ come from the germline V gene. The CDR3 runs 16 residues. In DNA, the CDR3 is TGCGCCAGCAGCTCTGCCAGCGGGACGACCTACAATGAGCAGTTCTTC. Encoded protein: CASSSASGTTYNEQFF.

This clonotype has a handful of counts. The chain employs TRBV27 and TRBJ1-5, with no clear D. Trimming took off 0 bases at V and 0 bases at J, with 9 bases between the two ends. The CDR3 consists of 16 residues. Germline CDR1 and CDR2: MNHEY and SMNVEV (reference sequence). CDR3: CASSLSAVPSNQPQHF. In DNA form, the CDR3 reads TGTGCCAGCAGTTTATCTGCGGTTCCTAGCAATCAGCCCCAGCATTTT.